Below are 7 T cell receptor beta chains sequenced from a single sample in a study of PD-L1 blockade in urothelial cancer. Assay used: immunoSEQ multiplex PCR; TCRdb lists only in-frame clones, some missing. The profile covers about 28,000 clones, with 75% to 90% appearing a single time and more than 2% taken by the ten largest. The sample consisted of PBMCs, taken around atezolizumab (anti-PD-L1) treatment. These receptors were collected from a man aged 50-59 years with urothelial cancer.

This sequence joins TRBV11-2 and TRBJ2-5, with 9 bases matching TRBD1. CDR1 is SGHAT, CDR2 FQNNGV, per germline. There are 15 residues in the CDR3. With 4 bases clipped from V and 5 bases from J, the junction kept 8 bases outside the gene matches. CDR3 protein: CASSYRWTGDETQYF. DNA for the CDR3: TGTGCCAGCAGCTACCGGTGGACAGGGGATGAGACCCAGTACTTC.

This clone turned up a few times. Other DNA sequences in the sample encode the same CDR3. J is TRBJ1-4 and V is TRBV15; D gene uncertain. The CDR3 is 13 residues long. In germline, CDR1 is LNHNV, CDR2 YYDKDF (reference sequence). With 1 base removed from V and 5 bases from J, the gap between germline ends came to 5 bases. DNA for the CDR3: TGTGCCACCAGCAGAGCTAGGAATGAAAAACTGTTTTTT. Amino acids: CATSRARNEKLFF.

This rearrangement joins TRBV18 to TRBJ1-1; D is undetermined. V was cut by 1 base and J by 4 bases, with 10 bases left in between. The CDR3 is 14 residues long. The germline gives CDR1 KGHSH, CDR2 LQKENI. In nucleotides, the CDR3 is TGTGCCAGCTCACCACGGGAGGGTGGCACTGAAGCTTTCTTT. Translated, it gives CASSPREGGTEAFF. The variable domain in full, with the rest retrieved from reference TRBV18 and TRBJ1-1, is NAGVMQNPRHLVRRRGQEARLRCSPMKGHSHVYWYRQLPEEGLKFMVYLQKENIIDESGMPKERFSAEFPKEGPSILRIQQVVRGDSAAYFCASSPREGGTEAFFGQGTRLTVV.

This clone was recorded once. The CDR3 nucleotides are TGTGCCAGCCACAGGCCCTCTGGAAACACCATATATTTT. It yields the protein CASHRPSGNTIYF. V usage is TRBV6-5 and J usage is TRBJ1-3; weak D call: TRBD1 (5 bases). This CDR3 contains 13 residues. The V end was cut by 8 bases, the J end by 0 bases, with 8 bases between. Germline CDR1 reads MNHEY; CDR2 reads SVGAGI.

This clone appeared a few times. The chain recombines TRBV29-1 with TRBJ2-5; TRBD2 matches 9 bases. The length of the CDR3 is 14 residues. V dropped 4 bases and J dropped 4; count of bases not matched to a gene: 7. The germline CDR1 and CDR2 sequences are SQVTM and ANQGSEA. The CDR3 region is CSVVGSGGGETQYF. CDR3 in DNA: TGCAGCGTTGTTGGTAGCGGGGGAGGAGAGACCCAGTACTTC. The variable domain in full, with the rest retrieved from reference TRBV29-1 and TRBJ2-5, is SAVISQKPSRDICQRGTSLTIQCQVDSQVTMMFWYRQQPGQSLTLIATANQGSEATYESGFVIDKFPISRPNLTFSTLTVSNMSPEDSSIYLCSVVGSGGGETQYFGPGTRLLVL.

The rearrangement joins TRBV10-1 to TRBJ2-3; 12 bases align to TRBD2. From germline, CDR1 is WNHNN and CDR2 SYGVQD (reference sequence). This CDR3 is 19 amino acids long. Trimming removed 3 bases from V and 1 base from J; junction bases left unmatched: 11. The CDR3 nucleotides read TGCGCCAGCAGTGAAGTTGGGCTAGCGGGGGGGCGCGGCACAGATACGCAGTATTTT. Amino acid sequence: CASSEVGLAGGRGTDTQYF.

The gene calls are TRBV29-1 and TRBJ2-3, with 8 bases matching TRBD2. Germline V gene data show CDR1 as SQVTM and CDR2 as ANQGSEA. The CDR3 extends over 15 amino acids. After removal of 1 base from V and 8 bases from J, the junction contained 11 bases not matched to a gene. This CDR3 reads CSVEVPLAELFTQYF. CDR3 DNA sequence: TGCAGCGTTGAAGTCCCACTAGCGGAACTTTTTACGCAGTATTTT.